Listed below are T cell receptor beta chains from one sample, sequenced in a study of cytomegalovirus exposure and HLA in healthy donors. Sequenced by immunoSEQ multiplex PCR; TCRdb stores in-frame clones only, minus some. The data contain around 30,000 clones, roughly 89% of them singletons. Source material: PBMCs. These receptors originate from a boy aged 5-17 years in good health and CMV-seronegative. Each CDR3 is given with its conserved first and last residue. D genes are given only for firm matches. A row's size may be missing; if present it is once, few, many or a size class.

NA	few	TRBV15	TRBJ2-2	TGTGCCACCAGCCAGGGGGGAGTAGAAACCGGGGAGCTGTTTTTT	CATSQGGVETGELFF
NA	NA	TRBV18	TRBJ1-2	TGTGCTTCCCAGGCCCTGAATAACTATGGCTACACCTTC	CASQALNNYGYTF
NA	NA	TRBV5-6	TRBJ1-1	TGTGCCAGCAGCTTGGACAGGAGATTTGAAGCTTTCTTT	CASSLDRRFEAFF
NA	NA	TRBV7-6	TRBJ2-1	TGTGCCAGCAGCTTAGCTACTAGCCGGGTGAATGAGCAGTTCTTC	CASSLATSRVNEQFF
NA	NA	TRBV6-1	TRBJ1-3	TGTGCCAGCAGTCCCCCGGCGGGGAGTGGAAACACCATATATTTT	CASSPPAGSGNTIYF
NA	NA	TRBV7-9	TRBJ2-5	TGTGCCAGCAGCTTAGCAGGCAGGCCAAAGACCCAGTACTTC	CASSLAGRPKTQYF
NA	NA	TRBV27	TRBJ1-1	TGTGCCAGCAGTCTTTTTTACGGGACAGAAGCTTTCTTT	CASSLFYGTEAFF
TRBD1	NA	TRBV11-2	TRBJ2-3	TGTGCCAGCAGCACGGACAGGGCGATCACAGATACGCAGTATTTT	CASSTDRAITDTQYF
NA	NA	TRBV11-3	TRBJ2-3	TGTGCCAGCAGCTTAGATGGGTACAGGACAGATACGCAGTATTTT	CASSLDGYRTDTQYF
NA	once	TRBV12-5	TRBJ2-2	TGTGCTAGTGGTCGACGAATACAGGGCACCGGGGAGCTGTTTTTT	CASGRRIQGTGELFF
TRBD2	NA	TRBV4-3	TRBJ2-3	TGCGCCAGCAGCCAAGACATTCTTCGAGCGGGGGGGCAGGCAGATACGCAGTATTTT	CASSQDILRAGGQADTQYF
NA	NA	TRBV19	TRBJ2-7	TGTGCCAGTATGGACTCGAACCTCTACGAGCAGTACTTC	CASMDSNLYEQYF
NA	NA	TRBV13	TRBJ2-7	TGTGCCAGCAGCTTAGAAGATCGGGGAACCTACGAGCAGTACTTC	CASSLEDRGTYEQYF
TRBD1	NA	TRBV7-9	TRBJ1-2	TGTGCCAGCAGCTTGGGGGACAGGGGGCGGGATGGCTACACCTTC	CASSLGDRGRDGYTF
TRBD2	NA	TRBV11-2	TRBJ2-2	TGTGCCAGCAGCGCGCCGGGACTAGCGGGGGTTACGGACACCGGGGAGCTGTTTTTT	CASSAPGLAGVTDTGELFF
TRBD1	NA	TRBV5-1	TRBJ1-3	TGCGCCAGCAGCTTGCCAGGGACAGGGCGAAACACCATATATTTT	CASSLPGTGRNTIYF
NA	NA	TRBV7-9	TRBJ2-2	TGTTCCAGCAGCTTAGTCTCCGGGGAGCTGTTTTTT	CSSSLVSGELFF
NA	NA	TRBV7-2	TRBJ1-5	TGTGCCAGCAGGGCAGGGTTGGACAATCAGCCCCAGCATTTT	CASRAGLDNQPQHF
TRBD2	NA	TRBV6-9	TRBJ2-7	TGTGCCAGCAGTTATTTCATAGCCGCCGGGACTAACTACGAGCAGTACTTC	CASSYFIAAGTNYEQYF
TRBD1	NA	TRBV11-3	TRBJ2-5	TGTGCCAGCAGCTTAAGGCCCGGGACAGGCCAAGAGACCCAGTACTTC	CASSLRPGTGQETQYF
NA	NA	TRBV7-2	TRBJ1-2	TGTGCCAGCAGCCATTTCCAATCGCTGGACAGACCTCTCTATGGCTACACCTTC	CASSHFQSLDRPLYGYTF
NA	NA	TRBV18	TRBJ1-1	TGTGCCAGCTCACCGGAGCTTCTCGAGGAGGGAGCTTTCTTT	CASSPELLEEGAFF
TRBD1	NA	TRBV28	TRBJ1-6	TGTGCCAGCAGGACAGGGCAAAATTCACCCCTCCACTTT	CASRTGQNSPLHF
NA	few	TRBV30	TRBJ2-3	TGTGCCTGGAGTATGACAGGCACAGATACGCAGTATTTT	CAWSMTGTDTQYF
NA	NA	TRBV21-1	TRBJ2-7	TGTGCCAGCAGCAGTGCGGGACAGCATAAGAAGAATACCTACGAGCAGTACTTC	CASSSAGQHKKNTYEQYF
TRBD1	NA	TRBV5-1	TRBJ1-1	TGCGCCAGCAGCTTCGGGACAGACATGAACACTGAAGCTTTCTTT	CASSFGTDMNTEAFF
NA	NA	TRBV11-2	TRBJ2-2	TGTGCCAGCAGCTATTCTTATCGGACCGGGGAGCTGTTTTTT	CASSYSYRTGELFF
TRBD1	NA	TRBV4-3	TRBJ2-5	TGCGCCAGCAGCCAAGGAGTAACAGGGGGCCGGGAGACCCAGTACTTC	CASSQGVTGGRETQYF
NA	NA	TRBV6-1	TRBJ2-7	TGTGCCAGCAGTGAGCAACCCCCACCCGGAGGGGCGATCTACGAGCAGTACTTC	CASSEQPPPGGAIYEQYF
TRBD2	NA	TRBV7-6	TRBJ2-5	TGTGCCAACAGCCGATGGGGAGCGGGGGGTGGCGAGACCCAGTACTTC	CANSRWGAGGGETQYF
TRBD1	NA	TRBV7-3	TRBJ2-7	TGTGCCAGCGGGCAACAGGGGCTCGAGCAGTACTTC	CASGQQGLEQYF
TRBD2	once	TRBV10-3	TRBJ2-7	TGTGCCATCAGTGAGAATAGTGGGAGAAATGGGGGGGAGCACCGACCCTACGAGCAGTACTTC	CAISENSGRNGGEHRPYEQYF
NA	NA	TRBV5-1	TRBJ1-6	TGCGCCAGCAGGGCGACAGGTACAAATTCACCCCTCCACTTT	CASRATGTNSPLHF
TRBD1	NA	TRBV30	TRBJ2-7	TGTGCCTTGCAACAGGGGTCCTACGAGCAGTACTTC	CALQQGSYEQYF
TRBD1	NA	TRBV6-1	TRBJ2-5	TGTGCCAGCAGAGCCGGGACAGCCTCAACGGAGACCCAGTACTTC	CASRAGTASTETQYF
NA	NA	TRBV28	TRBJ2-7	TGTGCCAGCAGGGGGAGTGGCTCCTACGAGCAGTACTTC	CASRGSGSYEQYF
TRBD1	NA	TRBV4-1	TRBJ2-5	TGCGCCAGCAGCCAGCTACTCCGGGACAGGGGGCGGAGGGAGACCCAGTACTTC	CASSQLLRDRGRRETQYF
NA	NA	TRBV18	TRBJ1-6	TGTGCCAGCTCACCAATCGGGGAGGATTCACCCCTCCACTTT	CASSPIGEDSPLHF
NA	NA	TRBV5-4	TRBJ1-2	TGTGCCAGCAGCTCGCTCGGGCGACAGGACGTTAACTATGGCTACACCTTC	CASSSLGRQDVNYGYTF
NA	NA	TRBV7-9	TRBJ1-5	TGTGCCAGCAGCTTAGGTCGGGGTGAAAATCAGCCCCAGCATTTT	CASSLGRGENQPQHF
NA	once	TRBV29-1	TRBJ1-2	TGCAGCGCCACGACAGGTCTCAACTATGGCTACACCTTC	CSATTGLNYGYTF
NA	NA	TRBV5-1	TRBJ2-3	TGCGCCAGCAGCTTGGTGGCGGTGCGGGGTACGCAGTATTTT	CASSLVAVRGTQYF
TRBD2	NA	TRBV5-6	TRBJ2-3	TGTGCCAGCAGCTCGGGACTAGCGGGGGGCACAGATACGCAGTATTTT	CASSSGLAGGTDTQYF